This T cell receptor (beta chain) was recovered during a study of blood T cell repertoires in COVID-19. At the level of the study: In each case, the material was cDNA or gDNA derived from T cells, B-cell-depleted T cells, or PBMCs.

Some clones are missing from TCRdb's copy, which holds only in-frame ones; the method was immunoSEQ multiplex PCR. The profile covers fewer than 500,000 clones, with roughly 85% appearing a single time and about 2% taken by the ten largest. CDR3 length: 17 amino acids. The V segment lost 1 base and the J segment 2 bases; nucleotides outside the gene matches: 5. Germline V gives CDR1 SEHNR, CDR2 FQNEAQ (reference sequence). Enrollees, about 18 to 89 years old, lived in approximately 25 US areas. The TCR originated in a woman aged 18 to 35 with acute COVID-19. This chain joins TRBV7-9 and TRBJ1-3, with 10 positions matching TRBD1. Sequenced: PBMCs or T cells enriched from blood (not recorded which). The CDR3, as DNA: TGTGCCAGCAGCTTAGATCGGACAGGGGGGACTGGAAACACCATATATTTT. As protein: CASSLDRTGGTGNTIYF.